A selection of T cell receptor beta chains follows, all from one sample in a study of blood T cell repertoires in COVID-19. The repertoire was sequenced with immunoSEQ multiplex PCR; TCRdb's copy has only in-frame clones and lacks some. The table records under 200,000 clones, approximately 80% of them present only once. The sequenced sample consisted of PBMCs or T cells enriched from blood (not recorded which). The receptors originated from a woman between 45 and 60 years old who had recovered from COVID-19. Each CDR3 is given with its conserved first and last residue. D genes are given only for firm matches. Not all rows give a size; the values are once, few, many and, for expanded clones, a class.

clone_size	v_call	j_call	d_call	cdr3_nt	cdr3_aa
NA	TRBV5-8	TRBJ2-7	TRBD1	TGTGCCAGCAGCTTGGTGGGGACAGGGCGAAGGTACGAGCAGTACTTC	CASSLVGTGRRYEQYF
once	TRBV2	TRBJ2-1	NA	TGTGCCACCAGAGGTGTGGGCTATGAGCAGTTCTTC	CATRGVGYEQFF
NA	TRBV4-1	TRBJ2-1	NA	TGCGCCAGCAGCCCAGTACTAACCCAGGGCACCTACAATGAGCAGTTCTTC	CASSPVLTQGTYNEQFF
NA	TRBV19	TRBJ1-2	NA	TGTGCCAGTAGTATAGCGGGACACAACTATGGCTACACCTTC	CASSIAGHNYGYTF
NA	TRBV5-4	TRBJ2-2	TRBD1	TGTGCCAGCAGGGGGACAGGGGGCGCAGGGACCGGGGAGCTGTTTTTT	CASRGTGGAGTGELFF
NA	TRBV5-1	TRBJ2-7	NA	TGCGCCAGCAGCTTGGCAGGTATGATGGACGAGCAGTACTTC	CASSLAGMMDEQYF
once	TRBV9	TRBJ2-6	NA	TGTGCCAGCTCCGCCCGACAGGTTGGCTCTGGGGCCAACGTCCTGACTTTC	CASSARQVGSGANVLTF
few	TRBV9	TRBJ1-1	NA	TGTGCCAGCAGCGTACGACCGGGTTACACTGAAGCTTTCTTT	CASSVRPGYTEAFF
NA	TRBV6-5	TRBJ1-2	NA	TGTGCCAGCAGCGCGGGGGTGTATGGCTACACCTTC	CASSAGVYGYTF
NA	TRBV5-1	TRBJ1-1	NA	TGCGCCAGCAGCCATGGACTGCTCATGAACACTGAAGCTTTCTTT	CASSHGLLMNTEAFF
NA	TRBV7-8	TRBJ2-3	TRBD2	TGTGCCAGCAGCCGCGGACTAGCGGGAGCAGATACGCAGTATTTT	CASSRGLAGADTQYF
NA	TRBV19	TRBJ2-5	TRBD2	TGTGCCAGTAGTATTGGGGGACTGGGAGGGAAAGAGACCCAGTACTTC	CASSIGGLGGKETQYF
NA	TRBV4-3	TRBJ1-6	NA	TGCGCCAGCAGCCGGGATACAGGGTCGGAATCACCCCTCCACTTT	CASSRDTGSESPLHF
NA	TRBV12-5	TRBJ1-1	TRBD1	TGTGCTAGTGGTTTAGGGGACAGCGACGCTTTCTTT	CASGLGDSDAFF
NA	TRBV14	TRBJ1-1	NA	TGTGCCAGCAGCCGTTCGGGGAGGGGTGAAGCTTTCTTT	CASSRSGRGEAFF
NA	TRBV19	TRBJ1-1	TRBD1	TGTGCCAGTAGAGCCCACGGAATACAGGGGGCGAACACTGAAGCTTTCTTT	CASRAHGIQGANTEAFF
NA	TRBV6-6	TRBJ2-3	TRBD2	TGTGCCAGCAGTCCTAGCGGGAGGGCGGTAGATACGCAGTATTTT	CASSPSGRAVDTQYF
NA	TRBV18	TRBJ2-5	TRBD2	TGTGCCAGCTCACCAAGCAGCGGGGGGGGAGAGACCCAGTACTTC	CASSPSSGGGETQYF
NA	TRBV12-3/TRBV12-4	TRBJ2-5	TRBD2	TGTGCCAGCAGTTGGACTAGCGGGACCCAGTACTTC	CASSWTSGTQYF
once	TRBV20-1	TRBJ2-1	NA	TGCAGTGGCCTGCGCAATGAGCAGTTCTTC	CSGLRNEQFF
NA	TRBV7-2	TRBJ2-1	NA	TGTGCCAGCAGCTTAGTTTACGGGAATGAGCAGTTCTTC	CASSLVYGNEQFF
NA	TRBV29-1	TRBJ1-5	NA	TGCAGCGTTCTTACAGGTACTCAGCCCCAGCATTTT	CSVLTGTQPQHF
NA	TRBV19	TRBJ1-4	NA	TGTGCCAGTACCGAGCAGGGGATTCCTAATGAAAAACTGTTTTTT	CASTEQGIPNEKLFF
NA	TRBV7-3	TRBJ1-6	TRBD1	TGTGCCAGCAGCTTGAGGACAGGGAGTAATTCACCCCTCCACTTT	CASSLRTGSNSPLHF
NA	TRBV29-1	TRBJ1-1	NA	TGCAGCGTTGGAGACGGGAGTAAGGCTTTCTTT	CSVGDGSKAFF
NA	TRBV7-6	TRBJ2-5	TRBD2	TGTGCCAGCAGCTTAGCGCACGGAGCGGGGGGAGAGACCCAGTACTTC	CASSLAHGAGGETQYF
NA	TRBV19	TRBJ2-1	NA	TGTGCCAGTAGTATGAGTGGGAGCTCCTACAATGAGCAGTTCTTC	CASSMSGSSYNEQFF
NA	TRBV2	TRBJ2-1	NA	TGTGCCAGCAGTCCGCGAGAGGGGGTCGCTTACAATGAGCAGTTCTTC	CASSPREGVAYNEQFF
NA	TRBV7-9	TRBJ1-4	NA	TGTGCCAGCAGCCCGGCGGGTGAAAAACTGTTTTTT	CASSPAGEKLFF
NA	TRBV28	TRBJ1-5	NA	TGTGCCAGCAGGCGACAGGTTAATCAGCCCCAGCATTTT	CASRRQVNQPQHF
NA	TRBV19	TRBJ1-3	TRBD1	TGTGCCAGTAGTATTGGGACAGGGTCTGGCGGAAACACCATATATTTT	CASSIGTGSGGNTIYF